This TCR beta chain originates from a study of metastatic and nonmetastatic thyroid tumors. About the research overall: From malignant and benign thyroid patients, repertoires in blood and in tumor or nodule tissue were compared.

Study-wide findings and caveats: Malignant thyroid tumors reportedly had TCR beta diversity that was significantly higher than in benign nodules, in blood and tumor.

The CDR3 is 14 residues long. Germline CDR1 and CDR2: MDHEN and SYDVKM. The V end was cut by 10 bases, the J end by 2 bases, with 17 bases between. Original processing notes: What underpinned the distant-metastasis classifier for papillary thyroid cancer was the set of CDR3 differences across clinicopathological groups. TCRdb called clones again from the PCR reads with MiXCR. TCRdb, not the authors, supplied the V and J calls. The table lists under 40,000 clones, roughly 18% of them singletons. In regard to this clone: Antigen unknown.

None of the patients had undergone any treatment ahead of thyroid surgery. This clonotype was sampled from a female donor with papillary thyroid cancer or a benign thyroid nodule (not recorded which). Some clones in this sample may be carry-over from other donors' samples. Input material: blood. The rearrangement joins TRBV28 to TRBJ1-1; no firm D call. The chain's CDR3 is CATGPGRLNTEAFF. The CDR3 DNA reads as TGTGCCACCGGCCCGGGGAGACTCAACACTGAAGCTTTCTTT.